This T cell receptor (beta chain) was recovered during a study of blood T cell repertoires in COVID-19. Recruitment covered about 26 US areas and drew participants whose ages spanned roughly 18 to 100 years. Germline V CDR1 and CDR2: MGHDK, SYGVNS. Trimming cost V 6 bases and J 4 bases, with 11 bases left between them. The CDR3 spans 13 residues. TCRdb's copy holds only in-frame clones and misses some; the assay was immunoSEQ multiplex PCR. The sample lists hundreds of thousands of clones, about 88% occurring once. The chain carries TRBV25-1 and TRBJ2-3; weak D call: TRBD2 (5 bases). The TCR was taken from a woman aged 18-29 years who had been exposed to COVID-19. Sequencing used PBMCs or T cells enriched from blood (not recorded which). The CDR3 sequence is CASRKHGADTQYF. DNA for the CDR3: TGTGCCAGCAGAAAGCACGGGGCAGATACGCAGTATTTT.